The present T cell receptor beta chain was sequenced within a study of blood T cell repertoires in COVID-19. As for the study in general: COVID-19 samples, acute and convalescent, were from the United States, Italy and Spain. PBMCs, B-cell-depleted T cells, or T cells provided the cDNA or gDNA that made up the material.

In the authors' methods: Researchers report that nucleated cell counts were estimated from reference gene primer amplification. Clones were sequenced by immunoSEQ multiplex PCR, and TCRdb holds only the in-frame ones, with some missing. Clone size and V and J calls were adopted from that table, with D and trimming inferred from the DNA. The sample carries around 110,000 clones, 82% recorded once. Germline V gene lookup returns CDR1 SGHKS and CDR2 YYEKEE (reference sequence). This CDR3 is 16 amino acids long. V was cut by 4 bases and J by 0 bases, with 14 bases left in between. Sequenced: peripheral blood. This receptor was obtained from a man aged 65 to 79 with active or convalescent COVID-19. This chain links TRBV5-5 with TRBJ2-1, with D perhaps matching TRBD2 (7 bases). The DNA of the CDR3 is TGTGCCAGCAGCATGCGGGGGCAGAGCTCCTACAATGAGCAGTTCTTC. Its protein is CASSMRGQSSYNEQFF.